Shown below are 25 T cell receptor beta chains from a single sample sequenced in a study of vaccination and CD4 T cells after COVID-19. These TCRs are of unknown antigen specificity. Sequencing of DNA taken from cultured CD4+ T cells relied on the Oncomine TCR Beta short-read assay. TCRdb re-derived calls from the PCR reads in MiXCR, one entry per CDR3 protein. This sample has 10,000 to 15,000 distinct CDR3 sequences, with approximately 52% found just once. The treatment is: roughly 10-day PBMC culture with coronavirus spike peptide pools or control peptides (ViraFEST assay). The sample was CD4+ T cells from blood, cultured in vitro. These receptors were taken from a human donor who had recovered from COVID-19.

The sample holds one count of this clonotype. This chain links TRBV20-1 with TRBJ2-5, with 9 bases aligning to TRBD1. CDR1 is DFQATT and CDR2 is SNEGSKA in the germline V gene (reference sequence). Trimming at V came to 3 bases and at J to 4 bases, leaving 3 bases not matched to a gene. This CDR3 is built from 13 residues. This chain's CDR3 is CSAREDRGETQYF. The DNA of the CDR3 is TGCAGTGCTAGGGAGGACAGGGGAGAGACCCAGTACTTC.

This clonotype was detected a few times. The chain carries TRBV21-1 and TRBJ1-5; the table gives TRBD1 as D, unverified against the DNA. TRBV21-1 is described as a pseudogene. The CDR3 spans 17 residues. The CDR3 DNA is TGTGCCAGCACCCAGAGGGGGCCTAAGCCTTTCAATCAGCCCCAGCATTTT. Translation gives CASTQRGPKPFNQPQHF.

CDR3 protein: CASEGQRNQPQHF. DNA of the CDR3: TGTGCCAGCGAGGGGCAGCGCAATCAGCCCCAGCATTTT. This rearrangement joins TRBV12-3 or TRBV12-4 to TRBJ1-5, with a tentative D call TRBD1 (5 bases). V gave up 8 bases and J gave up 2 bases, with 10 bases separating them. The CDR3 contains 13 residues.

V and J are TRBV14 and TRBJ2-7, with D possibly TRBD1 on 6 matching bases. The germline V gene encodes CDR1 SGHDN and CDR2 FVKESK. V lost 4 bases and J lost 0, with 19 bases in between. The CDR3 is 17 residues long. This CDR3 is CASSLQSKDSTSYEQYF. CDR3 in DNA: TGTGCCAGCAGCCTCCAGAGTAAGGACAGCACCTCCTACGAGCAGTACTTC. The entire variable domain, with the rest obtained from reference TRBV14 and TRBJ2-7, is as follows: EAGVTQFPSHSVIEKGQTVTLRCDPISGHDNLYWYRRVMGKEIKFLLHFVKESKQDESGMPNNRFLAERTGGTYSTLKVQPAELEDSGVYFCASSLQSKDSTSYEQYFGPGTRLTVT.

The chain recombines TRBV6-2 or TRBV6-3 with TRBJ1-6, with 10 bases matching TRBD1. CDR1 is MNHEY and CDR2 is SVGEGT in the germline V gene. Losses at the gene ends were 3 bases for V and 7 bases for J; bases not matched to a gene: 27. CDR3 size: 23 residues. The CDR3 DNA sequence: TGTGCCAGCAGTTATAATAGACCGAGGACGGCGACAGGGGGCACCCCGGGGAATTCACCCCTCCACTTT. Protein product: CASSYNRPRTATGGTPGNSPLHF.

V gene TRBV7-8 combines with J gene TRBJ2-2; TRBD2 matches 9 bases. Trimming cost V 3 bases and J 7 bases; bases outside gene matches: 6. The germline V gene has CDR1 SGHVS and CDR2 FQNEAQ. The CDR3 loop spans 15 amino acids. The CDR3 here is CASSFSSGTHGELFF. The CDR3 nucleotides read TGTGCCAGCAGCTTTTCTAGCGGGACACACGGGGAGCTGTTTTTT.

This chain joins TRBV20-1 and TRBJ1-4; 8 bases match TRBD1. The CDR3 has 15 residues. Germline V CDR1 and CDR2: DFQATT, SNEGSKA (reference sequence). The V and J ends lost 3 bases and 8 bases, in that order; junction bases with no gene match: 11. CDR3 sequence: CSARNRQGAEEKLFF. CDR3 DNA: TGCAGTGCTAGGAACCGGCAGGGGGCGGAGGAAAAACTGTTTTTT.

This chain links TRBV5-4 with TRBJ2-5, with D perhaps matching TRBD1 (6 bases). The CDR3 loop spans 16 amino acids. Germline V gene data show CDR1 as SGHNT and CDR2 as YYREEE (reference sequence). Trimming took 0 bases from V and 5 from J, leaving 17 bases between them. CDR3 loop: CASSLGNRAIAETQYF. The CDR3 DNA is TGTGCCAGCAGCTTGGGGAACAGGGCGATCGCTGAGACCCAGTACTTC.

The chain links TRBV20-1 to TRBJ2-3; tentatively, D is TRBD1 (6 bases). V was clipped by 4 bases and J by 0 bases, with 17 bases between them. CDR1 is DFQATT, CDR2 SNEGSKA, per germline (reference sequence). The CDR3 covers 16 residues. CDR3 DNA sequence: TGCAGTGCTAAGGGGTCGGCAGGGGCCAGCACAGATACGCAGTATTTT. Translating gives CSAKGSAGASTDTQYF.

The V call is TRBV27, the J call TRBJ1-6, with D tentatively TRBD1 (6 bases). Germline values: CDR1 MNHEY, CDR2 SMNVEV (reference sequence). The CDR3 consists of 13 residues. V was cut by 5 bases and J by 10 bases, with 12 bases left in between. CDR3 coding DNA: TGTGCCAGCAGTCACAGGGATGCGTCACCCCTCCACTTT. It yields the protein CASSHRDASPLHF.

The chain employs TRBV28 and TRBJ2-5, with 10 bases matching TRBD2. CDR1 and CDR2 from the germline V gene are MDHEN and SYDVKM. CDR3 length equals 16 residues. With V trimmed by 6 bases and J by 1 base, 8 bases remained unmatched. The CDR3 coding sequence is TGTGCCAGCAGGTCGTCTAGCGGGAGCTCCCAAGAGACCCAGTACTTC. Translated: CASRSSSGSSQETQYF. The full variable domain, rest sourced from reference TRBV28 and TRBJ2-5, is DVKVTQSSRYLVKRTGEKVFLECVQDMDHENMFWYRQDPGLGLRLIYFSYDVKMKEKGDIPEGYSVSREKKERFSLILESASTNQTSMYLCASRSSSGSSQETQYFGPGTRLLVL.

This clonotype was counted a few times. The gene calls are TRBV20-1 and TRBJ1-6, with D perhaps TRBD1 (6 bases). Trimming left V 0 bases short and J 11 bases short, with 17 bases between. CDR1 DFQATT and CDR2 SNEGSKA come from the germline V gene (reference sequence). The CDR3 spans 15 residues. The CDR3 bases are TGCAGTGCTAGAGATCCACAGGGCCCCTCTGCACCCCTCCACTTT. Translating gives CSARDPQGPSAPLHF.

As to this clonotype: The junction differs from germline at one of its ends, possibly a read error. The chain joins TRBV7-9 to TRBJ1-2; D is unresolved. CDR1 SEHNR and CDR2 FQNEAQ come from the germline V gene (reference sequence). CDR3 size: 13 residues. The CDR3 loop is CASSSQHFGGYTF. CDR3 nucleotides: TGTGCCAGTAGCTCCCAGCACTTTGGTGGCTACACCTTC.

This clonotype was found a few times. The V and J genes are TRBV2 and TRBJ1-1; possibly TRBD1 for D (5 bases). The CDR3 extends over 13 amino acids. V was cut by 7 bases and J by 1 base, with 10 bases left in between. Germline V gene data show CDR1 as SNHLY and CDR2 as FYNNEI. CDR3 protein: CASMGRENTEAFF. The CDR3 nucleotides are TGTGCCAGCATGGGCAGGGAGAACACTGAAGCTTTCTTT.

This clonotype was detected only a few times. V and J are TRBV20-1 and TRBJ1-5, with no clear D. The CDR3 is made up of 15 amino acids. Germline V CDR1 and CDR2: DFQATT, SNEGSKA (reference sequence). Trimming removed 3 bases from V and 0 bases from J, with 12 bases in between. CDR3 sequence reads: CSASVGGNSNQPQHF. The CDR3 DNA follows: TGCAGTGCTAGCGTCGGCGGAAATAGCAATCAGCCCCAGCATTTT.

This clonotype is deemed medium-sized. The chain uses TRBV7-2 and TRBJ2-2; no clear D. The CDR3 length is 13 residues. Trimming stripped 1 base from V and 9 bases from J, with 9 bases between. The germline V gene encodes CDR1 SGHTA and CDR2 FQGNSA. The CDR3 DNA reads as TGTGCCAGCAGCTTAGGCACGGCAAGGGAGCTGTTTTTT. Amino acids: CASSLGTARELFF.

The chain carries TRBV3-1 and TRBJ1-1; D might be TRBD1 (5 bases). The germline gives CDR1 LGHDT, CDR2 YNNKEL (reference sequence). The CDR3 runs 13 residues. Trimming shortened V by 4 bases and J by 4 bases, and 10 bases separated the two germline ends. The CDR3 loop reads CASSLIRGTEAFF. The CDR3 nucleotides read TGTGCCAGCAGCCTGATAAGGGGCACTGAAGCTTTCTTT.

This clonotype was counted only a few times. This sequence joins TRBV7-9 and TRBJ2-7; unclear D gene. The CDR3 contains 13 residues. V was pared by 3 bases and J by 1 base, with 7 bases between. Germline-derived CDR1 and CDR2 are SEHNR and FQNEAQ (reference sequence). The DNA of the CDR3 is TGTGCCAGCAGCTTTCCCAATTCCTACGAGCAGTACTTC. This codes for CASSFPNSYEQYF.

The rearrangement joins TRBV19 to TRBJ2-3; 9 bases match TRBD1. Germline trimming cut 3 bases from V and 4 bases from J; bases unmatched to any gene: 17. CDR1 and CDR2 from the germline V gene are LNHDA and SQIVND (reference sequence). The CDR3 is 19 amino acids. CDR3 in amino acids: CASSIFGQGNQRPADTQYF. Here the CDR3 DNA reads TGTGCCAGTAGTATTTTTGGACAGGGGAATCAGAGGCCGGCAGATACGCAGTATTTT.

The chain carries TRBV7-9 and TRBJ2-7, with 7 nucleotides matching TRBD1. Germline CDR1 is SEHNR and CDR2 is FQNEAQ (reference sequence). The CDR3 has 14 amino acids. The V and J ends lost 5 bases and 1 base, in that order; junction bases with no gene match: 5. The CDR3 loop reads CASSRRTGSYEQYF. CDR3 bases: TGTGCCAGCAGCAGACGGACAGGATCCTACGAGCAGTACTTC. The full variable domain, with the rest looked up from reference TRBV7-9 and TRBJ2-7, is DTGVSQNPRHKITKRGQNVTFRCDPISEHNRLYWYRQTLGQGPEFLTYFQNEAQLEKSRLLSDRFSAERPKGSFSTLEIQRTEQGDSAMYLCASSRRTGSYEQYFGPGTRLTVT.

J is TRBJ2-1 and V is TRBV25-1; possibly TRBD1 for D (5 bases). The CDR3 loop spans 15 amino acids. Germline V CDR1 and CDR2: MGHDK, SYGVNS. V dropped 5 bases and J dropped 0 bases, with 11 bases sitting between them. The CDR3 sequence: CASSQRQSSYNEQFF. The CDR3 bases are TGTGCCAGCAGTCAACGACAGAGCTCCTACAATGAGCAGTTCTTC.

The chain carries TRBV7-6 and TRBJ2-5; D uncertain. Per the germline V gene, CDR1 is SGHVS and CDR2 is FNYEAQ. The CDR3 has 12 amino acids. Trimming took off 4 bases at V and 7 bases at J, with 10 bases between the two ends. CDR3 residues: CASSSTGGTQYF. DNA for the CDR3: TGTGCCAGCAGCTCTACTGGTGGGACCCAGTACTTC.

V is TRBV30 and J is TRBJ2-7; TRBD2 aligns across 12 bases. Germline CDR1 and CDR2: GTSNPN and SVGIG (reference sequence). The junction had 10 bases not matched to a gene; V was cut back by 1 base and J by 6 bases. This CDR3 region has 16 residues. CDR3 nucleotide sequence: TGTGCCTGGAGTGCCCCGAGGACTAGCGGGATGCCCGAGCAGTACTTC. This encodes CAWSAPRTSGMPEQYF. Full variable domain (missing parts from reference TRBV30 and TRBJ2-7): SQTIHQWPATLVQPVGSPLSLECTVEGTSNPNLYWYRQAAGRGLQLLFYSVGIGQISSEVPQNLSASRPQDRQFILSSKKLLLSDSGFYLCAWSAPRTSGMPEQYFGPGTRLTVT.

This clonotype has a handful of counts. Written as DNA, the CDR3 is TGTGCCAGCAGTAGGGACAGTTGGCTCGCTTTCTTT. Translating it yields CASSRDSWLAFF. The V call is TRBV6-2 or TRBV6-3, the J call TRBJ1-1, with 7 bases lining up with TRBD1. The CDR3 sequence is 12 residues long. V shed 5 bases and J 11 bases; nucleotides not matched to a gene: 8. The germline gives CDR1 MNHEY, CDR2 SVGEGT.

About this clonotype: Germline is not matched at one junction end, which may reflect a read error. This chain's CDR3 is CASSLGQGEGSTF. In nucleotides, the CDR3 is TGTGCCAGCAGTTTAGGACAGGGCGAGGGCTCCACCTTC. The chain employs TRBV12-3 or TRBV12-4 and TRBJ1-2, with TRBD1 identical over 7 bases. There are 13 residues in the CDR3.